The T cell receptor (beta chain) described here comes from a study of T-cell reconstitution after alpha-beta-depleted transplantation in children. This clonotype appeared a few times. V shed 2 bases, J shed 5 bases, and the junction held 7 bases outside the gene matches. The CDR3 covers 16 residues. Germline CDR1 reads SGHVS; CDR2 reads FQNEAQ. Preparation of the TCRbeta library used unique molecular identifiers. In TCRdb, the PCR reads were re-called with MiXCR into one record per CDR3 protein. The data hold 200,000 to 250,000 distinct CDR3 sequences, with roughly 10% observed a single time. Sequencing used PBMCs from the stem cell graft donor, obtained from the stem cell graft. The chain has TRBV7-8 and TRBJ2-5; TRBD1 agrees at 11 bases. This TCR derives from a human donor who donated a stem cell graft to a child with acute lymphoblastic leukemia. DNA for the CDR3: TGTGCCAGCAGCTTACGGGACAGGGGGTTGAGTGAGACCCAGTACTTC. It translates to CASSLRDRGLSETQYF.